Each of the 22 T cell receptor beta chains below was sequenced from the same sample in a study of blood T cell repertoires in COVID-19. Clones were read by immunoSEQ multiplex PCR, and TCRdb kept only the in-frame ones, dropping some. Seen here are about 190,000 clones, around 80% observed once, and the top ten hold about 3%. The source material was peripheral blood. The source is an elderly woman with active or convalescent COVID-19.

The chain carries TRBV15 and TRBJ2-4; 16 bases are a match to TRBD2. From germline, CDR1 is LNHNV and CDR2 YYDKDF (reference sequence). The CDR3 runs to 18 residues. After removal of 5 bases from V and 7 bases from J, the junction contained 11 bases not matched to a gene. DNA of the CDR3: TGTGCCACCAGCGGAGGGAAGGGACTAGCGGGGGGGTTGAACATTCAGTACTTC. Amino acid sequence: CATSGGKGLAGGLNIQYF.

This sequence joins TRBV4-3 and TRBJ2-2, with TRBD2 as a possible D gene (6 bases). The CDR3 consists of 17 residues. In germline, CDR1 is LGHNA, CDR2 YSLEER. The V and J ends lost 0 bases and 4 bases respectively, with 15 bases between them. The DNA for the CDR3 is TGCGCCAGCAGCCAAGAGTCGGGACTCCCGATCACCGGGGAGCTGTTTTTT. Translating gives CASSQESGLPITGELFF.

The chain employs TRBV7-2 and TRBJ2-3, with 11 bases aligning to TRBD2. J gave up 5 bases and V 0 bases, and 13 bases lay outside the gene matches. From germline, CDR1 is SGHTA and CDR2 FQGNSA. The CDR3 is made up of 19 amino acids. The DNA of the CDR3 is TGTGCCAGCAGCTTAGCACTAGCGGGGGCCACGGGTGTCCAAGATACGCAGTATTTT. This gives the protein CASSLALAGATGVQDTQYF.

This chain uses TRBV28 with TRBJ1-5, with D possibly TRBD1 on 6 matching bases. The CDR3 runs 12 residues. The V end was cut by 5 bases, the J end by 8 bases, with 10 bases between. Germline V CDR1 and CDR2: MDHEN, SYDVKM. The CDR3 loop is CASSLRGKPQHF. CDR3 in DNA: TGTGCCAGCAGTCTCAGGGGAAAGCCCCAGCATTTT.

About this clone: The same CDR3 can be traced to other DNA sequences in this sample. This chain links TRBV5-1 with TRBJ2-7; D is unresolved. V lost 2 bases, J lost 0 bases, and 3 bases lay in between. CDR1 is SGHRS and CDR2 is YFSETQ in the germline V gene. The length of the CDR3 is 12 residues. The DNA of the CDR3 is TGCGCCAGCAGCTTTAGCTCCTACGAGCAGTACTTC. It translates to CASSFSSYEQYF.

This clone was detected a few times. This CDR3 is CASSPRGSTEAFF. DNA of the CDR3: TGTGCCAGCAGCCCCAGGGGGAGCACTGAAGCTTTCTTT. The chain recombines TRBV7-3 with TRBJ1-1; 7 bases fit TRBD1. Per germline, CDR1 SGHTA and CDR2 FQGTGA. Unmatched junction bases numbered 4, after V lost 5 bases and J lost 4 bases. The CDR3 has 13 residues.

The chain links TRBV9 to TRBJ2-7; no clear D gene. Germline CDR1 is SGDLS and CDR2 is YYNGEE. V lost 4 bases, J lost 10 bases, and 18 bases lay in between. The CDR3 totals 13 residues. The DNA of the CDR3 is TGTGCCAGCAGCAGAGGAGACGGAAGCCTCCAGTACTTC. This encodes CASSRGDGSLQYF.

The chain joins TRBV11-2 to TRBJ2-4; D is possibly TRBD1 (6 bases). In germline, CDR1 is SGHAT, CDR2 FQNNGV. This CDR3 comprises 15 residues. The V gene lost 2 bases and the J gene lost 4 bases, with 12 bases spanning the gap. The CDR3, as DNA: TGTGCCAGCAGCTTAAGTGGCCAGGGGAAAAACATTCAGTACTTC. Translating gives CASSLSGQGKNIQYF.

Concerning this clone: This CDR3 is missing its conserved last phenylalanine or tryptophan, likely due to a read error. The DNA is omitted, as the CDR3 cannot be located on it reliably, and the CDR3 follows TCRdb's listing. V and J are TRBV5-5 and TRBJ2-7; TRBD2, as called in the table, went unchecked against the DNA. Germline V gene data show CDR1 as SGHKS and CDR2 as YYEKEE (reference sequence). The CDR3 numbers 15 amino acids, ends counted. The CDR3 reads CASSPTSYITSSPYL.

This clone was counted a single time. The rearrangement uses TRBV7-6 and TRBJ2-3; 7 nucleotides align to TRBD1. The CDR3 is made up of 16 amino acids. Trimming at V came to 4 bases and at J to 2 bases, leaving 9 bases not matched to a gene. Germline V gene lookup returns CDR1 SGHVS and CDR2 FNYEAQ. CDR3 loop: CASSSRQGLFTDTQYF. The CDR3 DNA sequence: TGTGCCAGCAGCTCCCGACAGGGTCTTTTCACAGATACGCAGTATTTT. The variable domain in full, completed from reference TRBV7-6 and TRBJ2-3, reads GAGVSQSPRYKVTKRGQDVALRCDPISGHVSLYWYRQALGQGPEFLTYFNYEAQQDKSGLPNDRFSAERPEGSISTLTIQRTEQRDSAMYRCASSSRQGLFTDTQYFGPGTRLTVL.

The chain links TRBV28 to TRBJ1-6; D gene unclear. This CDR3 is 15 amino acids long. V was clipped by 2 bases and J by 3 bases, with 8 bases between them. The germline V gene encodes CDR1 MDHEN and CDR2 SYDVKM. The CDR3 reads CASSLDGSYNSPLHF. The CDR3 DNA reads TGTGCCAGCAGTTTAGACGGGAGCTATAATTCACCCCTCCACTTT.

The chain recombines TRBV3-1 (or the pseudogene TRBV3-2) with TRBJ1-1, with 7 bases aligning to TRBD1. Germline CDR1 and CDR2: LGHDT and YNNKEL (reference sequence). The CDR3 contains 14 residues. V lost 6 bases, J lost 1 base, and 5 bases stayed unmatched. CDR3 sequence: CASRPRDRNTEAFF. CDR3 DNA: TGTGCCAGCAGGCCCCGGGACAGGAACACTGAAGCTTTCTTT.

J is TRBJ2-5 and V is TRBV11-2, with D possibly TRBD2 on 5 matching bases. The CDR3 totals 14 residues. Trimming left V 8 bases short and J 5 bases short, with 18 bases between. Looked up from germline, CDR1 is SGHAT and CDR2 is FQNNGV. DNA of the CDR3: TGTGCCAGCCGAATAGCGCTAGCAGCTGAGACCCAGTACTTC. It encodes CASRIALAAETQYF.

This chain connects TRBV28 to TRBJ1-2, with TRBD1 identical over 10 bases. V shed 5 bases, J shed 8 bases, and the junction held 11 bases outside the gene matches. The length of the CDR3 is 15 residues. Looked up from germline, CDR1 is MDHEN and CDR2 is SYDVKM. This CDR3 is CASSRFGTGARGYTF. As DNA, the CDR3 is TGTGCCAGCAGTCGATTCGGGACAGGGGCACGGGGCTACACCTTC.

The DNA for the CDR3 is TGTGCCAGCAGCTCGACTAGCGGTATAGATACGCAGTATTTT. Protein product: CASSSTSGIDTQYF. The chain joins TRBV7-2 to TRBJ2-3; 9 bases are a match to TRBD2. This CDR3 is 14 amino acids long. Germline V gene data show CDR1 as SGHTA and CDR2 as FQGNSA. The V gene end was trimmed by 4 bases and the J gene end by 5 bases; junction bases not matched to a gene: 4.

This clone showed up just a few times. At one end, the junction sequence differs from germline, possibly due to a read error. The chain is built from TRBV19 and TRBJ2-7; 10 bases map to TRBD2. The CDR3 covers 16 residues. CDR1 and CDR2 from the germline V gene are LNHDA and SQIVND (reference sequence). The CDR3 region is CASSTASGGNPYEQYF. Here the CDR3 DNA reads TGTGCCAGCAGTACGGCTAGCGGGGGCAACCCCTACGAGCAGTACTTC.

The chain uses TRBV4-2 and TRBJ1-3, with TRBD1 matching over 8 bases. The CDR3 covers 15 residues. Germline V gene data show CDR1 as LGHNA and CDR2 as YNFKEQ. Trimming took 0 bases from V and 4 from J; bases not matched to a gene: 2. CDR3 residues: CASSQERTGGNTIYF. For the CDR3, the DNA is TGTGCCAGCAGCCAAGAGCGGACAGGGGGAAACACCATATATTTT.

The chain is built from TRBV27 and TRBJ2-7; D is ambiguous. Germline V CDR1 and CDR2: MNHEY, SMNVEV (reference sequence). CDR3 length equals 11 residues. The V end lost 6 bases, the J end lost 1 base, and 4 bases lay between the germline ends. The DNA of the CDR3 is TGTGCCAGCAGCCGTTCCTACGAGCAGTACTTC. Amino acids: CASSRSYEQYF.

The chain uses TRBV27 and TRBJ2-5; a weak D match, TRBD1 (5 bases). The V and J ends lost 5 bases and 9 bases respectively, with 16 bases between them. Germline assignment: CDR1 MNHEY and CDR2 SMNVEV (reference sequence). The CDR3 loop spans 13 amino acids. The CDR3 region is CASSPRTRSAQYF. The CDR3 region has the DNA TGTGCCAGCAGTCCCCGGACAAGGTCGGCCCAGTACTTC.

The rearrangement joins TRBV19 to TRBJ2-3, with 12 bases aligning to TRBD2. Losses at the gene ends were 3 bases for V and 2 bases for J; bases not matched to a gene: 6. The CDR3 consists of 17 residues. Germline-derived CDR1 and CDR2 are LNHDA and SQIVND (reference sequence). This CDR3 is CASSIRRLAGATDTQYF. The CDR3 nucleotides are TGTGCCAGTAGTATCAGACGACTAGCGGGGGCCACAGATACGCAGTATTTT.

This chain links TRBV9 with TRBJ1-2, with D maybe TRBD1 (6 bases). The CDR3 length is 15 residues. V lost 4 bases and J 4 bases, leaving 17 bases between the germline ends. Looked up from germline, CDR1 is SGDLS and CDR2 is YYNGEE. The CDR3 DNA reads as TGTGCCAGCAGCCCCAAACAGGGAATGGGCTATGGCTACACCTTC. Translating gives CASSPKQGMGYGYTF.

J is TRBJ2-4 and V is TRBV2; 7 positions agree with TRBD1. The V segment lost 6 bases and the J segment 1 base; nucleotides outside the gene matches: 3. The CDR3 is 14 amino acids. Germline CDR1 reads SNHLY; CDR2 reads FYNNEI. The CDR3 DNA is TGTGCCAGCAGCCAACAGGGGGCCAAAAACATTCAGTACTTC. This translates into CASSQQGAKNIQYF.